These T cell receptor beta chains were read from a single sample in a study of T cell responses to AZD1222 COVID-19 vaccine. TCRdb's table, derived via immunoSEQ multiplex PCR, lists solely in-frame clones and lacks some. The table has about 150,000 clones, around 90% seen once; the top ten hold more than 3.5%. Specimen: peripheral blood, collected on day 0 of AZD1222 vaccination. Source of these receptors: an adult in good health. Both conserved end residues are part of each CDR3. Each record gives: clone size, J gene, D gene, V gene, CDR3 protein, CDR3 DNA. The D gene is left open where the match is weak. A clone size is listed for some rows: how often the clone was seen (once, few, many), or a class if it is expanded.

clone_size: -
j_call: TRBJ2-3
d_call: -
v_call: TRBV15
cdr3_aa: CATSRDPRSTGDTQYF
cdr3_nt: TGTGCCACCAGCAGAGACCCCAGGTCAACCGGAGATACGCAGTATTTT

clone_size: -
j_call: TRBJ1-3
d_call: -
v_call: TRBV5-1
cdr3_aa: CASSLEGSGNTIYF
cdr3_nt: TGCGCCAGCAGCTTGGAAGGGTCTGGAAACACCATATATTTT

clone_size: -
j_call: TRBJ2-1
d_call: -
v_call: TRBV19
cdr3_aa: CASRDGRVDEQFF
cdr3_nt: TGTGCCAGTAGGGACGGGAGAGTTGATGAGCAGTTCTTC

clone_size: once
j_call: TRBJ2-7
d_call: -
v_call: TRBV19
cdr3_aa: CASSSPRGDSYEQYF
cdr3_nt: TGTGCCAGTAGTTCCCCCCGAGGAGACTCCTACGAGCAGTACTTC

clone_size: many
j_call: TRBJ2-3
d_call: TRBD2
v_call: TRBV6-4
cdr3_aa: CASSDGTSGSGTDTQYF
cdr3_nt: TGTGCCAGCAGTGACGGGACTAGCGGGAGTGGTACAGATACGCAGTATTTT

clone_size: once
j_call: TRBJ1-3
d_call: -
v_call: TRBV12-5
cdr3_aa: CASGLGHRSGNTIYF
cdr3_nt: TGTGCTAGTGGTCTCGGACATCGATCTGGAAACACCATATATTTT

clone_size: -
j_call: TRBJ1-3
d_call: TRBD1
v_call: TRBV19
cdr3_aa: CASRTSTGGSGNTIYF
cdr3_nt: TGTGCCAGCAGAACCTCAACAGGGGGCAGTGGAAACACCATATATTTT

clone_size: -
j_call: TRBJ2-5
d_call: TRBD1
v_call: TRBV6-4
cdr3_aa: CATRGPAPQYF
cdr3_nt: TGTGCCACCAGGGGGCCTGCTCCCCAGTACTTC

clone_size: -
j_call: TRBJ2-1
d_call: -
v_call: TRBV11-2
cdr3_aa: CASSFLSRGTYNEQFF
cdr3_nt: TGTGCCAGCAGCTTTCTCTCCAGGGGAACCTACAATGAGCAGTTCTTC

clone_size: -
j_call: TRBJ1-2
d_call: -
v_call: TRBV24-1
cdr3_aa: CATNPWDNYGYTF
cdr3_nt: TGTGCCACCAACCCATGGGACAACTATGGCTACACCTTC

clone_size: many
j_call: TRBJ2-7
d_call: TRBD2
v_call: TRBV11-2
cdr3_aa: CASSLNWASGSYEQYF
cdr3_nt: TGTGCCAGCAGCTTAAATTGGGCTAGCGGGAGCTACGAGCAGTACTTC

clone_size: -
j_call: TRBJ2-3
d_call: TRBD2
v_call: TRBV7-6
cdr3_aa: CASSPGTSGTDTQYF
cdr3_nt: TGTGCCAGCAGCCCTGGGACTAGCGGCACAGATACGCAGTATTTT

clone_size: -
j_call: TRBJ1-6
d_call: -
v_call: TRBV21-1
cdr3_aa: CASLDSSYNSPLHF
cdr3_nt: TGTGCCAGCTTAGACAGCTCCTATAATTCACCCCTCCACTTT

clone_size: once
j_call: TRBJ2-7
d_call: TRBD1
v_call: TRBV24-1
cdr3_aa: CATRPPGQGENRGSYEQYF
cdr3_nt: TGTGCCACCAGACCTCCCGGACAGGGAGAAAATCGGGGATCCTACGAGCAGTACTTC

clone_size: -
j_call: TRBJ2-2
d_call: -
v_call: TRBV6-5
cdr3_aa: CASRGGATNTGELFF
cdr3_nt: TGTGCCAGCAGAGGCGGGGCCACGAACACCGGGGAGCTGTTTTTT

clone_size: -
j_call: TRBJ1-4
d_call: -
v_call: TRBV25-1
cdr3_aa: CASSARYRNEKLFF
cdr3_nt: TGTGCCAGCAGTGCCCGTTACAGGAATGAAAAACTGTTTTTT

clone_size: -
j_call: TRBJ1-5
d_call: -
v_call: TRBV29-1
cdr3_aa: CSVQGTHNQPQHF
cdr3_nt: TGCAGCGTTCAGGGGACACACAATCAGCCCCAGCATTTT

clone_size: -
j_call: TRBJ1-1
d_call: -
v_call: TRBV11-2
cdr3_aa: CASSPGTRGDTEAFF
cdr3_nt: TGTGCCAGCAGCCCCGGGACCCGGGGAGACACTGAAGCTTTCTTT

clone_size: -
j_call: TRBJ2-3
d_call: -
v_call: TRBV7-6
cdr3_aa: CASSLAARLEVSTDTQYF
cdr3_nt: TGTGCCAGCAGCTTAGCCGCGAGACTAGAAGTGAGCACAGATACGCAGTATTTT

clone_size: -
j_call: TRBJ1-2
d_call: -
v_call: TRBV27
cdr3_aa: CASSHWGNQGGYTF
cdr3_nt: TGTGCCAGCAGTCACTGGGGAAACCAGGGTGGCTACACCTTC

clone_size: -
j_call: TRBJ2-1
d_call: TRBD1
v_call: TRBV4-1
cdr3_aa: CASSQDQGRGKISYNEQFF
cdr3_nt: TGCGCCAGCAGCCAAGATCAGGGCAGGGGGAAAATTTCCTACAATGAGCAGTTCTTC

clone_size: -
j_call: TRBJ1-2
d_call: -
v_call: TRBV2
cdr3_aa: CASRSESNYGYTF
cdr3_nt: TGTGCCAGCAGGTCTGAATCTAACTATGGCTACACCTTC

clone_size: -
j_call: TRBJ2-3
d_call: TRBD2
v_call: TRBV19
cdr3_aa: CASSIPFAGLAASTDTQYF
cdr3_nt: TGTGCCAGTAGTATCCCCTTTGCAGGACTAGCAGCTAGCACAGATACGCAGTATTTT

clone_size: -
j_call: TRBJ1-6
d_call: -
v_call: TRBV2
cdr3_aa: CALIKSLGSPLHF
cdr3_nt: TGTGCCCTCATCAAAAGTCTAGGATCACCCCTCCACTTT

clone_size: -
j_call: TRBJ2-7
d_call: TRBD1
v_call: TRBV7-2
cdr3_aa: CASSGTGTLYEQYF
cdr3_nt: TGTGCCAGCAGCGGGACAGGGACTCTCTACGAGCAGTACTTC

clone_size: -
j_call: TRBJ2-3
d_call: TRBD2
v_call: TRBV3-1/TRBV3-2
cdr3_aa: CASSRQGLAGPDTQYF
cdr3_nt: TGTGCCAGCAGCCGCCAGGGGCTAGCGGGACCAGATACGCAGTATTTT

clone_size: once
j_call: TRBJ2-3
d_call: -
v_call: TRBV9
cdr3_aa: CASSVGHFTDTQYF
cdr3_nt: TGTGCCAGCAGCGTAGGCCATTTTACAGATACGCAGTATTTT

clone_size: -
j_call: TRBJ2-3
d_call: -
v_call: TRBV28
cdr3_aa: CASSFADYGGGDTQYF
cdr3_nt: TGTGCCAGCAGTTTTGCGGACTATGGAGGGGGGGATACGCAGTATTTT

clone_size: -
j_call: TRBJ2-1
d_call: TRBD2
v_call: TRBV24-1
cdr3_aa: CATSDRGRLMNEQFF
cdr3_nt: TGTGCCACCAGTGATCGCGGGAGGTTAATGAATGAGCAGTTCTTC

clone_size: once
j_call: TRBJ2-1
d_call: TRBD2
v_call: TRBV9
cdr3_aa: CASSALAGYLNEQFF
cdr3_nt: TGTGCCAGCAGCGCCTTAGCGGGGTACCTCAATGAGCAGTTCTTC

clone_size: -
j_call: TRBJ2-7
d_call: TRBD1
v_call: TRBV7-8
cdr3_aa: CASSPGTVAYEQYF
cdr3_nt: TGTGCCAGCAGCCCCGGGACAGTCGCGTACGAGCAGTACTTC

clone_size: -
j_call: TRBJ1-2
d_call: -
v_call: TRBV6-5
cdr3_aa: CASTPGPQSDYGYTF
cdr3_nt: TGTGCCAGCACCCCGGGACCCCAGAGCGACTATGGCTACACCTTC

clone_size: once
j_call: TRBJ1-2
d_call: -
v_call: TRBV2
cdr3_aa: CASTLGGRYGYTF
cdr3_nt: TGTGCCAGCACCCTGGGGGGGAGGTATGGCTACACCTTC

clone_size: few
j_call: TRBJ2-7
d_call: TRBD2
v_call: TRBV11-2
cdr3_aa: CASSLDPASGRTNEQYF
cdr3_nt: TGTGCCAGCAGCTTAGATCCAGCTAGCGGGAGAACGAACGAGCAGTACTTC

clone_size: -
j_call: TRBJ1-3
d_call: TRBD1
v_call: TRBV4-1
cdr3_aa: CASSQIQGARNTIYF
cdr3_nt: TGCGCCAGCAGCCAAATTCAGGGGGCGAGAAACACCATATATTTT

clone_size: -
j_call: TRBJ2-3
d_call: -
v_call: TRBV5-1
cdr3_aa: CASSPGTRSSSTDTQYF
cdr3_nt: TGCGCCAGCAGCCCCGGGACTCGCTCCTCTAGCACAGATACGCAGTATTTT

clone_size: -
j_call: TRBJ2-3
d_call: TRBD1
v_call: TRBV11-2
cdr3_aa: CASSLGTGQKRTDTQYF
cdr3_nt: TGTGCCAGCAGCCTAGGGACAGGACAAAAGAGGACAGATACGCAGTATTTT

clone_size: -
j_call: TRBJ1-6
d_call: TRBD1
v_call: TRBV15
cdr3_aa: CATSRPGQDNSPLHF
cdr3_nt: TGTGCCACCAGCAGACCCGGACAGGATAATTCACCCCTCCACTTT

clone_size: -
j_call: TRBJ1-5
d_call: -
v_call: TRBV30
cdr3_aa: CAWSIGSNQPQHF
cdr3_nt: TGTGCCTGGAGTATAGGTAGCAATCAGCCCCAGCATTTT

clone_size: -
j_call: TRBJ2-1
d_call: -
v_call: TRBV2
cdr3_aa: CASSLTRAYNEQFF
cdr3_nt: TGTGCCAGCAGCTTGACTAGGGCCTACAATGAGCAGTTCTTC

clone_size: -
j_call: TRBJ2-7
d_call: TRBD1
v_call: TRBV6-5
cdr3_aa: CASTTGDRSYEQYF
cdr3_nt: TGTGCCAGCACGACCGGGGACAGAAGCTACGAGCAGTACTTC

clone_size: -
j_call: TRBJ1-1
d_call: -
v_call: TRBV7-2
cdr3_aa: CASSFYGLNTEAFF
cdr3_nt: TGTGCCAGCAGCTTTTACGGTCTGAACACTGAAGCTTTCTTT

clone_size: -
j_call: TRBJ1-3
d_call: TRBD1
v_call: TRBV9
cdr3_aa: CASSTQGARGNTIYF
cdr3_nt: TGTGCCAGCAGCACCCAGGGGGCGCGAGGAAACACCATATATTTT

clone_size: once
j_call: TRBJ1-2
d_call: -
v_call: TRBV5-1
cdr3_aa: CASSLGKTHGYTF
cdr3_nt: TGCGCCAGCAGCTTGGGGAAGACCCATGGCTACACCTTC

clone_size: -
j_call: TRBJ1-5
d_call: TRBD1
v_call: TRBV28
cdr3_aa: CASSLDRVGGQPQHF
cdr3_nt: TGTGCCAGCAGTTTGGACAGGGTTGGGGGTCAGCCCCAGCATTTT

clone_size: -
j_call: TRBJ2-1
d_call: TRBD2
v_call: TRBV27
cdr3_aa: CASSTPGLAHNEQFF
cdr3_nt: TGTGCCAGCAGTACTCCGGGACTAGCCCACAATGAGCAGTTCTTC

clone_size: -
j_call: TRBJ2-7
d_call: TRBD2
v_call: TRBV3-1/TRBV3-2
cdr3_aa: CASSRYTSGEGEQYF
cdr3_nt: TGTGCCAGCAGCCGATATACTAGCGGAGAGGGGGAGCAGTACTTC

clone_size: -
j_call: TRBJ2-7
d_call: -
v_call: TRBV29-1
cdr3_aa: CSVVGRLVHEQYF
cdr3_nt: TGCAGCGTGGTGGGCCGACTGGTACACGAGCAGTACTTC

clone_size: -
j_call: TRBJ2-3
d_call: -
v_call: TRBV23-1
cdr3_aa: CASSRNPDAGTDTQYF
cdr3_nt: TGCGCCAGCAGTCGTAACCCGGACGCGGGGACAGATACGCAGTATTTT

clone_size: -
j_call: TRBJ2-3
d_call: -
v_call: TRBV27
cdr3_aa: CASTSTTGGWGRGDTQYF
cdr3_nt: TGTGCCAGCACCTCAACAACAGGGGGTTGGGGGAGGGGGGATACGCAGTATTTT

clone_size: -
j_call: TRBJ2-7
d_call: TRBD2
v_call: TRBV5-4
cdr3_aa: CASSLETSGKGYEQYF
cdr3_nt: TGTGCCAGCAGCTTGGAGACTAGCGGGAAAGGATACGAGCAGTACTTC

clone_size: once
j_call: TRBJ1-1
d_call: -
v_call: TRBV6-2/TRBV6-3
cdr3_aa: CASSYSGYTEAFF
cdr3_nt: TGTGCCAGCAGTTACAGTGGCTACACTGAAGCTTTCTTT

clone_size: -
j_call: TRBJ1-1
d_call: TRBD1
v_call: TRBV6-1
cdr3_aa: CASSDRGRPEAFF
cdr3_nt: TGTGCCAGCAGTGACAGGGGGCGCCCTGAAGCTTTCTTT

clone_size: -
j_call: TRBJ2-7
d_call: -
v_call: TRBV28
cdr3_aa: CASSYLWGRGYEQYF
cdr3_nt: TGTGCCAGCAGTTATTTATGGGGCAGGGGCTACGAGCAGTACTTC